This T cell receptor (beta chain) was recovered during a study of T cell repertoires in cytomegalovirus infection. On the study more broadly: A matching HLA type, together with CMV infection, was signaled by public TCR beta signatures.

In TCRdb, the reads were re-called with MiXCR into one record per CDR3 protein. Seen here are roughly 500,000 distinct CDR3 sequences, approximately 15% observed once, and the top ten hold approximately 24%. Per the germline V gene, CDR1 is SGHAT and CDR2 is FQNNGV. CDR3 length: 19 residues. Worth noting for this clonotype: Antigen specificity is unknown. It may be a read error: a sequence one base away is much more abundant.

Study observations and caveats: Dominant in the ex vivo response were TCR beta clonotypes restricted by HLA-C and specific for CMV. Carriers of CMV plus the relevant HLA were identified by cumulative public TCR beta family frequency.

The TCR comes from a human donor in good health (CMV status not recorded). Some clones in this sample may be carry-over from other donors' samples. The rearrangement uses TRBV11-2 and TRBJ1-2; 10 nucleotides align to TRBD1. Sequences were obtained from CD8+ T cells from PBMCs. This chain's CDR3 is CASSLWVGQGGIVNYCYTF. Here the CDR3 DNA reads TGTGCCAGCAGCTTATGGGTCGGACAGGGGGGAATCGTTAACTATTGCTACACCTTC.